The sequence of this TCR beta chain was determined in a study of CD8+CD57+ T cells in acquired aplastic anemia. The overall study: Average DNA yield from sorted CD4+ and CD8+ cells was around 3 ug. Study-level points and caveats: Between patients and controls, approximately 29 CD8+ CDR3 sequences were found in common. Between patients and controls, CD8+ Simpson's diversity did not vary significantly.

Only a few counts were recorded for this clonotype. Its antigen remains unknown. CDR3 and TCR beta VDJ profiling relied on genomic DNA as the template. TCRdb reanalysed the reads using MiXCR and keeps one entry per CDR3 protein. The table shows hundreds of thousands of distinct CDR3 sequences, with roughly 34% occurring only once. The ends lost 1 base at V and 0 bases at J; junction bases unmatched: 4. Germline V lookup: CDR1 SGDLS, CDR2 YYNGEE. The CDR3 contains 17 residues. The patients chosen for sequencing had shown expansion of CD8+CD57+ cells (detected by flow cytometry). As a group, the patients uniformly had severe acquired aplastic anemia.

The chain uses TRBV9 and TRBJ2-1; 10 bases line up with TRBD2. Sequenced material: sorted CD4+, CD8+, or CD8+CD57+ T cells (not recorded which) from PBMCs. The receptor was isolated from a human donor with aplastic anemia. CDR3 sequence reads: CASSVWTSGSSYNEQFF. The CDR3 nucleotides are TGTGCCAGCAGCGTATGGACTAGCGGTAGCTCCTACAATGAGCAGTTCTTC. The whole variable domain, filled in from reference TRBV9 and TRBJ2-1, reads DSGVTQTPKHLITATGQRVTLRCSPRSGDLSVYWYQQSLDQGLQFLIQYYNGEERAKGNILERFSAQQFPDLHSELNLSSLELGDSALYFCASSVWTSGSSYNEQFFGPGTRLTVL.